This TCR beta chain was sequenced for a study of T cell repertoires and HLA-DP antigens (dated 2018 in TCRdb). In terms of the full investigation: Using HeLa cells transduced to present allogeneic HLA-DP, the study set up an in vitro model of CD4+ T cell alloreactivity. Compared with self, one alloantigen differed at one amino acid in the peptide-binding groove and the other differed at under eleven, modelling structurally similar versus dissimilar alloantigens. Of the three donors, two were male and one was female, and their ages ranged from the 18-to-29 age band up to the 60-to-69 age band. An average DNA input of about 200 ng was used for sorted CD137+CD4+ samples, compared with approximately 1.2 ug for pre-culture CD4+ samples.

A note on this clone: Its antigen remains undetermined. The input lacks base qualities; no much larger clone sits a single base away.

The immunoSEQ multiplex PCR, with forward primers for 54 TRBV segments and reverse primers for 13 TRBJ segments, was used to amplify TCRB CDR3 regions. Pre-culture CD4+ samples were sequenced at deep resolution, targeting roughly 190,000 T cell genomes. Sequencing of the amplicons on an Illumina HiSeq System generated 87 bp reads spanning the CDR3. Processing in the source paper ran as follows. PCR and sequencing errors in the reads were corrected, and CDR3 regions were defined by aligning to IMGT reference sequences. Synthetic template pools were used to estimate counts of templates and unique rearrangements. Clonality was calculated as 1 minus Pielou's evenness. Richness was estimated with the Daley-Smith estimator. Morisita's index served as the measure of repertoire overlap. A clone counted as low-abundance if it appeared in cultured samples but went undetected in the pre-culture repertoire of the same donor. TCRdb retrieved this table from immuneACCESS and kept in-frame rearrangements only. Not all clones are present; in checked studies, unresolved V genes account for under half, and no reason is known for the remainder. V and J calls and clone size come straight from that table; D and trimming were deduced from the DNA. Counted in this sample were about 89,000 clones; roughly 86% of them appeared once. Around 1.7% of the sample is held by the ten biggest clonotypes.

General conclusions and limits of the study: An average cumulative frequency of roughly 39% against one allele and under 65% against the other was found for clones undetected before culture. Similar clonality (around 0.39) was observed for sorted CD137+ cells against both alloantigens, and this clonality was much higher than that observed in pre-culture samples (around 0.04). Limitations included only a few donors, a non-physiological HeLa antigen-presenting system, and the use of total CD4+ responder cells. The naive and memory CD4+ repertoires were not analysed as separate populations.

Magnetic bead negative selection was used to isolate untouched CD4+ T cells from Ficoll-separated PBMC, with an average purity of approximately 98%. Using magnetic beads, untouched CD4+ T cells were isolated from Ficoll-separated PBMC at around 98% purity, with only negligible CD8+ contamination. Peripheral blood mononuclear cells came from the buffy coats of three healthy blood donors, who served as the study's donors. All three donors were CMV seronegative. The DNeasy Blood & Tissue Kit was used to extract genomic DNA. For each subject, genomic DNA from sorted CD137+CD4+ cells and from pre-culture CD4+ baseline samples underwent TCRB sequencing. V lost 4 bases and J lost 3 bases; the stretch between them is 5 bases long. The CDR3 numbers 11 residues from cysteine through phenylalanine. The kept DNA is CDR3 alone, 33 bases in frame from the first base. The germline V gene (reference sequence) specifies SGHNT as CDR1 and YYREEE as CDR2.

The chain is assembled from TRBV5-4 and TRBJ2-7; the D gene identity is not certain. Source material: CD4+ T cells from PBMCs. The sequence derives from a man aged 50-59 years in good health and CMV-seronegative. The DNA sequence follows: TGTGCCAGCAGCAAAGACTACGAGCAGTACTTC. Its translation reads: CASSKDYEQYF.